This TCR beta chain was sequenced during a study of circulating CD8 cells and anti-PD-1 response in melanoma. Study details: Anti-PD-1 was first-line therapy for about 50% of the 13 patients.

Four subsets defined by PD-1 and/or TIGIT were sorted from live CD3+CD8+TCRalphabeta+ cells. Each library started from approximately 15 ng of total RNA using the QIAseq Immune Repertoire TCR panel. MiXCR was run by TCRdb on the reads, yielding one entry per CDR3 protein. The data contain several hundred distinct CDR3 sequences, 7.1% of them singletons. General study findings and limits: Peptide assays on expanded sorted subsets replaced tumor-based reactivity testing. The cohort mixed treatment-naive and previously treated patients. Clonotype sharing was highest between DPOS and TIGIT subsets.

Trimming removed 4 bases from V and 0 bases from J, with 13 bases in between. The CDR3 sequence is 15 residues long. Germline V gene sequence: CDR1 SGHDN, CDR2 FVKESK. By sample share, this clonotype is medium-sized. The antigen is unknown. The receptor was derived from a human donor with melanoma. V is TRBV14 and J is TRBJ2-7; possible D gene TRBD1, 5 bases. The starting material was CD8+ T cells from PBMCs, obtained at baseline or after one month of anti-PD-1 therapy (not recorded which). CDR3 DNA: TGTGCCAGCAGCCCCCATCAGGGTAGCTCCTACGAGCAGTACTTC. This translates into CASSPHQGSSYEQYF.